This TCR beta chain came from a study of blood T cells in healthy people across ages. This clonotype was counted many times. A second PCR, run for roughly 7 to 12 cycles, used a sample-barcoded 5' primer plus a J-beta primer mix. TCRdb used MiXCR to reprocess the 5' RACE reads, holding one entry per CDR3 protein. The table has roughly 700,000 distinct CDR3 sequences, 45% to 50% seen once. Input material: blood. This clonotype originated in a woman aged 55-75 years in good health.

The CDR3 sequence: CASSLTGGASDYGYTF. Written as DNA, the CDR3 is TGTGCCAGCAGCTTAACAGGGGGCGCTTCTGACTATGGCTACACCTTC. The chain has TRBV7-2 and TRBJ1-2; 9 bases agree with TRBD1. With 2 bases clipped from V and 3 bases from J, the junction kept 7 bases outside the gene matches. Germline CDR1 reads SGHTA; CDR2 reads FQGNSA. The CDR3 has 16 amino acids. The full variable domain, completed using reference TRBV7-2 and TRBJ1-2, is GAGVSQSPSNKVTEKGKDVELRCDPISGHTALYWYRQSLGQGLEFLIYFQGNSAPDKSGLPSDRFSAERTGGSVSTLTIQRTQQEDSAVYLCASSLTGGASDYGYTFGSGTRLTVV.